The subject of this entry is one T cell receptor beta chain. This clone showed up many times. No antigen is known for it. No much larger clonotype is one base removed from it; base qualities were not supplied. This sample is drawn from a study of metastatic and nonmetastatic thyroid tumors (dated by TCRdb to the early 2020s). The study in broad terms: The researchers compared repertoires between peripheral blood samples and tumor or nodule tissue samples from patients with malignant or benign thyroid disease. Overall study outcomes, separate from this receptor: In both blood and tumor samples, malignant tumors were reported to have significantly higher TCR beta diversity than benign nodules.

Before undergoing thyroid surgery, none of the patients had been given any kind of treatment. Using T-cell receptor beta sequencing, the researchers looked back retrospectively at clinical samples from patients, gathered between about 2011 and 2019. Including the terminal cysteine and phenylalanine, the CDR3 comprises 15 residues. Only CDR3 DNA remains: 45 bases, in frame from the first base. CDR1 and CDR2, looked up from the germline V gene (reference sequence), are SGHKS and YYEKEE. Here V drops 5 bases and J drops 10 bases, and the junction holds 10 bases not matched to any gene. Libraries were built with PCR. The run used an Illumina HiSeq 4000. High-throughput sequencing was used to profile the TCR beta-chain CDR3 region of every patient. The original methods were these. CDR3 differences across clinicopathological groups were used to build a classifier for discriminating distant-metastatic papillary thyroid cancer patients. Repertoire diversity was assessed with the Shannon index, and tumor-blood repertoire similarity with the Morisita-Horn index. In TCRdb, the public reads were trimmed at Q25 with fastp and aligned with MiXCR, with productive beta chains retained. The authors' filters were not applied to this entry. The sample table records over 20,000 clones; about a sixth of these occur just once. The ten largest clones add up to less than 45% of the sample.

Here the chain combines TRBV5-5 and TRBJ2-1, and 12 junction bases match TRBD2. The sample comprised blood. This sequence originates from a female donor with papillary thyroid cancer or a benign thyroid nodule (not recorded which). Some clones in this sample may be carry-over from other donors' samples. The DNA reads TGTGCCAGCAGGTCGGGGACTAGCGGGTCTTGGGAGCAGTTCTTC. This gives the protein CASRSGTSGSWEQFF.